Sequencing of this T cell receptor beta chain was carried out in a study of blood T cell repertoires in COVID-19. Across the study: Some COVID-19 samples were acute and others convalescent; all came from the United States, Italy and Spain. PBMCs, B-cell-depleted T cells, or T cells were the source of the cDNA or gDNA that made up the material.

Clones were sequenced by immunoSEQ multiplex PCR, and TCRdb holds only the in-frame ones, with some missing. The top ten clones hold 8.5% to 12% of a sample with about 330,000 clones, 65% to 90% of them seen once. Germline values: CDR1 MNHEY, CDR2 SVGAGI. V was clipped by 8 bases and J by 2 bases; unmatched bases: 8. CDR3 length: 14 amino acids. This clonotype originated in a woman aged 18 to 35 who had recovered from COVID-19. Input material: PBMCs or T cells enriched from blood (not recorded which). The chain has TRBV6-5 and TRBJ1-2; TRBD1 aligns across 7 bases. CDR3 nucleotides: TGTGCCAGCTTCCCTGGGACAGCCAACTATGGCTACACCTTC. This encodes CASFPGTANYGYTF.